This TCR beta chain was profiled in a study of T cells in localized non-small cell lung cancer. Overall study results and limits: Heterogeneity remains possible, as sequencing covered one tumor region only.

CDR1 and CDR2 (germline): SGHRS, YFSETQ. The V and J ends lost 4 bases and 1 base, in that order; junction bases with no gene match: 7. The CDR3 is made up of 15 amino acids. Concerning this clone: Its specificity is not known.

Clones were read by immunoSEQ multiplex PCR, and TCRdb kept only the in-frame ones, dropping some. Seen here are 30,000 or so clones, 85% to 95% observed once, and the top ten hold 28%. The rearrangement uses TRBV5-1 and TRBJ2-5; TRBD2 aligns across 7 bases. The sequences come from peripheral blood, collected before any cancer treatment. The source is an older female donor with stage I lung adenocarcinoma. CDR3 amino acids: CASSVTGTIQETQYF. As DNA, the CDR3 is TGCGCCAGCAGCGTCACCGGGACTATCCAAGAGACCCAGTACTTC.